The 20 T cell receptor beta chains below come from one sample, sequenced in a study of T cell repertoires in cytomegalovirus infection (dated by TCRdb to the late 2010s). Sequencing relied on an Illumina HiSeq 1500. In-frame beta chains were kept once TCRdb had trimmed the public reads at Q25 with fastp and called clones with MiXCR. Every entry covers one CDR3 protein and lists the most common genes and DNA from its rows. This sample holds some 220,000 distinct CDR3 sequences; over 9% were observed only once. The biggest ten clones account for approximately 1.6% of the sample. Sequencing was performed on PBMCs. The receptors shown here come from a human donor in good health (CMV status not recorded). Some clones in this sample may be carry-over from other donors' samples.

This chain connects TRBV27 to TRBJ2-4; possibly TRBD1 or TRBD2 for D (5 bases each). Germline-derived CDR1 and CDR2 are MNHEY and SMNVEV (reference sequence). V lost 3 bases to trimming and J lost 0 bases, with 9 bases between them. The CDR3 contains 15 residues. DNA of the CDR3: TGTGCCAGCAGTTTCCTTGGGGGAGCCAAAAACATTCAGTACTTC. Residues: CASSFLGGAKNIQYF.

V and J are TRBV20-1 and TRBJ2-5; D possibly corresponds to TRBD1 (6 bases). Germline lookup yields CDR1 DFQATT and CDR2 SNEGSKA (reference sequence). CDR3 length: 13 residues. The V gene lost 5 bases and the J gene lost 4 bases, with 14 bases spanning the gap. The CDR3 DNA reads TGCAGTGCTCAGGGGTTAGAAGGAGAGACCCAGTACTTC. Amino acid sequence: CSAQGLEGETQYF.

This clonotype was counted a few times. CDR3 coding DNA: TGTGCCAGTAGCCCCCAGGGGGTGATCTACGAGCAGTACTTC. Encoded protein: CASSPQGVIYEQYF. The rearrangement links TRBV19 to TRBJ2-7, with TRBD1 matching 7 bases. The CDR3 extends over 14 amino acids. J gave up 3 bases and V 6 bases, and 8 bases lay outside the gene matches. Germline CDR1 and CDR2: LNHDA and SQIVND (reference sequence).

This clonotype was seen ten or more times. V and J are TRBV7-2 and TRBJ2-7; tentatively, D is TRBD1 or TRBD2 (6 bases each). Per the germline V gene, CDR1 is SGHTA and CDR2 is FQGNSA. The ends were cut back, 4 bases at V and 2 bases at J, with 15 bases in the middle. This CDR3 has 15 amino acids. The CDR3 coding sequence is TGTGCCAGCAGCTCTATCGCGCGGGACACCTACGAGCAGTACTTC. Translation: CASSSIARDTYEQYF.

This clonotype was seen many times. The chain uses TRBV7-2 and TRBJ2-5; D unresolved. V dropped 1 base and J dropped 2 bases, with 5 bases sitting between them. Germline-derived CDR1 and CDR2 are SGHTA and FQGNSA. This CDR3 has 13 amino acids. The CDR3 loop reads CASSLGSQETQYF. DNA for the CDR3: TGTGCCAGCAGCTTAGGATCTCAAGAGACCCAGTACTTC.

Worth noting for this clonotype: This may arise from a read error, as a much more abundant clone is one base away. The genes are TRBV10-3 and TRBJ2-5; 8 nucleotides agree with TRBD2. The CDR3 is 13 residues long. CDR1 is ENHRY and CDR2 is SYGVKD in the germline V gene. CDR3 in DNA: TGTACCATCAGTACAATAGCGGGGGAGACCCAGTACTTC. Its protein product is CTISTIAGETQYF.

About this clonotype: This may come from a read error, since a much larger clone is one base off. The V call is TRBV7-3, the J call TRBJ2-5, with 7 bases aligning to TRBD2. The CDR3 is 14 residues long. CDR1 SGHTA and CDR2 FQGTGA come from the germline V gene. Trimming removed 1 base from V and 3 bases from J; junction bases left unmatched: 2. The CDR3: CASSLMAGEETQYF. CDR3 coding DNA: TGTGCCAGCAGCTTAATGGCGGGGGAAGAGACCCAGTACTTC.

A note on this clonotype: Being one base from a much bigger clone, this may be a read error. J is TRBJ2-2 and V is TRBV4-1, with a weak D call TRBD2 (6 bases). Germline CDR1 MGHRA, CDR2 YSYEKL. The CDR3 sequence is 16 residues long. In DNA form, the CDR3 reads TGCGCCAGCAGCCAGGGGGAGGCCGCGAACACCGGGGAGCTGGTTTTT. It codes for CASSQGEAANTGELVF.

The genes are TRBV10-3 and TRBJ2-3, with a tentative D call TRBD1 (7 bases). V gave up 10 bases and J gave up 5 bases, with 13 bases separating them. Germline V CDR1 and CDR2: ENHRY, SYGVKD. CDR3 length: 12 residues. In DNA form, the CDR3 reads TGTGCCACAGGGGGACTTCTAGATACGCAGTATTTT. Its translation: CATGGLLDTQYF.

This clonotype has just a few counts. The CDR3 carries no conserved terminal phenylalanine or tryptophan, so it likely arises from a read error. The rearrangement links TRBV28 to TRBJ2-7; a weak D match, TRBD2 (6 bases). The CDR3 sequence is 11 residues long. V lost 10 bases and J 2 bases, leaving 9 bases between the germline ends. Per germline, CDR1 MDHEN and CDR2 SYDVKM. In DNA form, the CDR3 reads TGTGCCACCAGCGGGCCCTACGAGCAGTACTTA. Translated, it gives CATSGPYEQYL.

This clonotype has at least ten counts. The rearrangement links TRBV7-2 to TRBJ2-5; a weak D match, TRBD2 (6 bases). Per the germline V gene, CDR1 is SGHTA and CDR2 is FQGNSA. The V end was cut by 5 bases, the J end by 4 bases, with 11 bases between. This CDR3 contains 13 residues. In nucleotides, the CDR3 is TGTGCCAGCAGCCGGGACTTTCCAGAGACCCAGTACTTC. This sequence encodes CASSRDFPETQYF.

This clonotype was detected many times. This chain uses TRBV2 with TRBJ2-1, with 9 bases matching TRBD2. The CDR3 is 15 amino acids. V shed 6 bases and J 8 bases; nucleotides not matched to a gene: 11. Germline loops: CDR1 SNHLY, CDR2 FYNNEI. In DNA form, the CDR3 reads TGTGCCAGCAGAGCCCTGCGGGGGGGCGTCGATGAGCAGTTCTTC. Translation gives CASRALRGGVDEQFF.

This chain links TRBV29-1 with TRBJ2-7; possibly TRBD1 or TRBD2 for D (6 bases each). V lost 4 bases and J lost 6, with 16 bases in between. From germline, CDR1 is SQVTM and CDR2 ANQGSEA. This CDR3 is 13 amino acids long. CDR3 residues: CSVGAEGGPEQYF. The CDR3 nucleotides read TGCAGCGTTGGAGCGGAGGGGGGACCCGAGCAGTACTTC.

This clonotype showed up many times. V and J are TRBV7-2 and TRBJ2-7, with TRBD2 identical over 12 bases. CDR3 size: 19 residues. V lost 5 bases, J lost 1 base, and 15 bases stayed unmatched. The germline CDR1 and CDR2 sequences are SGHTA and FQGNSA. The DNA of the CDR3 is TGTGCCAGCAGCCGGGGAACAGTTTGGACTAGCGGGACTTCCTACGAGCAGTACTTC. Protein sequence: CASSRGTVWTSGTSYEQYF.

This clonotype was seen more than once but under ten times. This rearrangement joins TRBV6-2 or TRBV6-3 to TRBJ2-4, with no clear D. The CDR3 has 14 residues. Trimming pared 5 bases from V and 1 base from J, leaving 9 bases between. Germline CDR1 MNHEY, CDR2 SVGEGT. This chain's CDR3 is CASSPLLAKNIQYF. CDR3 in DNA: TGTGCCAGCAGTCCCCTACTGGCCAAAAACATTCAGTACTTC.

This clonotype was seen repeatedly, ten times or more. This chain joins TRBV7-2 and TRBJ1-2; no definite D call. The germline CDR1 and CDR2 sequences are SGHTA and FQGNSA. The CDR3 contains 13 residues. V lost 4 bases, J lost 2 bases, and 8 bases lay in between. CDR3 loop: CASSSSNNYGYTF. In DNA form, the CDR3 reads TGTGCCAGCAGCTCGTCGAACAACTATGGCTACACCTTC.

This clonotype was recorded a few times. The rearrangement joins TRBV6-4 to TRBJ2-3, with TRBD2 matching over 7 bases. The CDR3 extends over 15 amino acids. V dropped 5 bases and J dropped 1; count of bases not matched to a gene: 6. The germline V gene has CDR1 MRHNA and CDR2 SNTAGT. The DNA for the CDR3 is TGTGCCAGCAGTCCCCTTCGGGGGGGCACAGATACGCAGTATTTT. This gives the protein CASSPLRGGTDTQYF.

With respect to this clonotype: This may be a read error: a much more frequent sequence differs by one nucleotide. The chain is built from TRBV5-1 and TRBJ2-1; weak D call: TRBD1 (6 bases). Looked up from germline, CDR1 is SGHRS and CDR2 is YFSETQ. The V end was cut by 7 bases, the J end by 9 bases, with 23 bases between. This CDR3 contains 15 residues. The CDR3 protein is CASGPIMGASGEQFF. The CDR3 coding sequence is TGCGCCAGCGGCCCGATTATGGGGGCCTCCGGTGAGCAGTTCTTC. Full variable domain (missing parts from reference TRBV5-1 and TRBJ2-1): KAGVTQTPRYLIKTRGQQVTLSCSPISGHRSVSWYQQTPGQGLQFLFEYFSETQRNKGNFPGRFSGRQFSNSRSEMNVSTLELGDSALYLCASGPIMGASGEQFFGPGTRLTVL.

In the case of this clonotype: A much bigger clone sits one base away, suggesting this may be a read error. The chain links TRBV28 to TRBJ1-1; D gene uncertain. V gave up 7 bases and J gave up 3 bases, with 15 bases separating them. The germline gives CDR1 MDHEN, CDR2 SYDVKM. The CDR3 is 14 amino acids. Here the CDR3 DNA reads TGTGCCAGCACCTTGGGCCAAGGAGACACTGAAGCTTTCTTT. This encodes CASTLGQGDTEAFF.

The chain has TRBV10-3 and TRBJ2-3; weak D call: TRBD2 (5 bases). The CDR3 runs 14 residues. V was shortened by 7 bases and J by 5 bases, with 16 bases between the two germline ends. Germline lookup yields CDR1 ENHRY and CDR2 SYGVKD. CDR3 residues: CAITSRADQDTQYF. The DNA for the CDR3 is TGTGCCATCACCTCACGAGCGGACCAAGATACGCAGTATTTT.